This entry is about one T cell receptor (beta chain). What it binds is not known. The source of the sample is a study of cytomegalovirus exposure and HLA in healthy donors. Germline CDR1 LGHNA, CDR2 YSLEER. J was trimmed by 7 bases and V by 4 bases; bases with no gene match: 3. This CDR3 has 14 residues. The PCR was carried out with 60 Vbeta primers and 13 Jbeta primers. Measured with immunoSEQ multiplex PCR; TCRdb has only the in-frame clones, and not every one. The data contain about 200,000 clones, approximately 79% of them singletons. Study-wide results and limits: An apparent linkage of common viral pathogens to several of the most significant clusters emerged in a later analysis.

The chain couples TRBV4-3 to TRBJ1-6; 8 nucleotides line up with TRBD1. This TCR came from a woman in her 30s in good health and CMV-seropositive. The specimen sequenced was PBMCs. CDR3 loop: CASSPRDRNSPLHF. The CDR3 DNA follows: TGCGCCAGCAGCCCCCGGGACAGGAATTCACCCCTCCACTTT.